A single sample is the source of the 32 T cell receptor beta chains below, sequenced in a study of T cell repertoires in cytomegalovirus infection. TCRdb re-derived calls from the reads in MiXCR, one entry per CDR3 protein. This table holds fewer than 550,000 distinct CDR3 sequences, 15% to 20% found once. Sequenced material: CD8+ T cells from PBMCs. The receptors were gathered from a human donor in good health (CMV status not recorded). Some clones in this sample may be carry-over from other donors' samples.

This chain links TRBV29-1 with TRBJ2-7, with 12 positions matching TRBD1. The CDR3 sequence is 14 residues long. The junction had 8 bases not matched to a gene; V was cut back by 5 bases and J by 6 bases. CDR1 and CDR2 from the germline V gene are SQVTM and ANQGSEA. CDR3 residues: CSVSMGTGGPEQYF. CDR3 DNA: TGCAGCGTTTCTATGGGGACAGGGGGCCCCGAGCAGTACTTC.

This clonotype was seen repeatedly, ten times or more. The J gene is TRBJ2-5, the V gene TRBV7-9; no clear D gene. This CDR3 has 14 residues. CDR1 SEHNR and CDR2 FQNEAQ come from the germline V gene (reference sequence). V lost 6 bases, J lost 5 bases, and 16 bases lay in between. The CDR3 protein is CASRGKSRPETQYF. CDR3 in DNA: TGTGCCAGCAGAGGGAAATCGCGGCCGGAGACCCAGTACTTC.

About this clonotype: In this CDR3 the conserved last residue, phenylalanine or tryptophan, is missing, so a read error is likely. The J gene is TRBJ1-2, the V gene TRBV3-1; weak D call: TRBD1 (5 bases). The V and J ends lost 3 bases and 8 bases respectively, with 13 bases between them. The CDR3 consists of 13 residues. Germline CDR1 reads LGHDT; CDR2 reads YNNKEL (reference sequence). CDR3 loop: CASSHSLRDGYTL. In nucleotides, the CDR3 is TGTGCCAGCAGCCACAGCCTGAGGGACGGCTACACCTTA.

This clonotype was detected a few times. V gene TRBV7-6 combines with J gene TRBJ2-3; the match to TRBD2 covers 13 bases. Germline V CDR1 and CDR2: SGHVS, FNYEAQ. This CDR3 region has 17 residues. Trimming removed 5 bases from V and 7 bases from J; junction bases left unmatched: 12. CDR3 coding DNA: TGTGCCAGCAGCCCAACTAGCGGGGGGGCCCACCGACATACGCAGTATTTT. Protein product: CASSPTSGGAHRHTQYF.

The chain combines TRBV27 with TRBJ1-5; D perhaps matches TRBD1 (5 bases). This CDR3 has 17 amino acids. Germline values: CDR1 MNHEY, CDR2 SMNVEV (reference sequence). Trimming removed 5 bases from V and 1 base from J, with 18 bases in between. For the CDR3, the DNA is TGTGCCAGCAGTCCCTCTGCGGACACCTTGAGCAATCAGCCCCAGCATTTT. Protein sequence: CASSPSADTLSNQPQHF.

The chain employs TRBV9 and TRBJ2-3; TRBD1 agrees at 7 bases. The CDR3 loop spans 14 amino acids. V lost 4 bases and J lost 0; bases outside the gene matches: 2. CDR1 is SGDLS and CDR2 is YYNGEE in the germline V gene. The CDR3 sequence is CASSRRGSTDTQYF. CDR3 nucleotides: TGTGCCAGCAGCCGCAGGGGGAGCACAGATACGCAGTATTTT. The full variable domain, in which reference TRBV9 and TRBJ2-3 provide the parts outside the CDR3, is DSGVTQTPKHLITATGQRVTLRCSPRSGDLSVYWYQQSLDQGLQFLIQYYNGEERAKGNILERFSAQQFPDLHSELNLSSLELGDSALYFCASSRRGSTDTQYFGPGTRLTVL.

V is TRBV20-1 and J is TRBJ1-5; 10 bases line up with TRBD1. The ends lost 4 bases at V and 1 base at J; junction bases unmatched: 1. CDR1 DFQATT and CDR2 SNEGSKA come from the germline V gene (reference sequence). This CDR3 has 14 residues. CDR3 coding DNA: TGCAGTGCTACGGACAGGGGGAGCAATCAGCCCCAGCATTTT. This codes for CSATDRGSNQPQHF.

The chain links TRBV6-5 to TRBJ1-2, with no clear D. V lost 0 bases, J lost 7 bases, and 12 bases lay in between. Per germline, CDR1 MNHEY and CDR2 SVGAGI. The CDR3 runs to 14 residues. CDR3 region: CASSYSMGGLGYTF. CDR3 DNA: TGTGCCAGCAGTTACTCGATGGGCGGGCTTGGCTACACCTTC.

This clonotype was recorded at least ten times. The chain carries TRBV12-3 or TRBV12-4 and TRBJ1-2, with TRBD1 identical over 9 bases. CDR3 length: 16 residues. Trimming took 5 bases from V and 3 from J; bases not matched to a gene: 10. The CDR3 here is CASSRPGQGRDYGYTF. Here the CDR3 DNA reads TGTGCCAGCAGTCGCCCGGGACAGGGTAGAGACTATGGCTACACCTTC.

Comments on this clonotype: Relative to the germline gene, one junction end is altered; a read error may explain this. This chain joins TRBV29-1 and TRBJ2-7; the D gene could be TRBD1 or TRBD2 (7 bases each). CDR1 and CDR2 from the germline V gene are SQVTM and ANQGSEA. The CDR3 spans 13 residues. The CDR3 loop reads CSARGTTSNEQYF. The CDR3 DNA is TGCAGCGCCAGGGGGACTACCTCCAACGAGCAGTACTTC.

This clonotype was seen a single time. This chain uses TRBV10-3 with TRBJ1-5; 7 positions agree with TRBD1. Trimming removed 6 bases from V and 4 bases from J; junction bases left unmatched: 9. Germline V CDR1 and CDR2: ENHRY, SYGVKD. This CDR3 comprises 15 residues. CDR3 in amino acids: CAISLDRVGNQPQHF. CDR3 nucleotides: TGTGCCATCAGCCTCGACAGGGTCGGGAATCAGCCCCAGCATTTT.

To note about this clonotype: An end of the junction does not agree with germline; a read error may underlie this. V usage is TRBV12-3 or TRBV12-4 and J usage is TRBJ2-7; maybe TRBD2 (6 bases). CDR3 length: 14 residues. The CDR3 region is CASSLGGNVNEQYF. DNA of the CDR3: TGTGCCAGCAGCTTAGGCGGGAATGTCAACGAGCAGTACTTC.

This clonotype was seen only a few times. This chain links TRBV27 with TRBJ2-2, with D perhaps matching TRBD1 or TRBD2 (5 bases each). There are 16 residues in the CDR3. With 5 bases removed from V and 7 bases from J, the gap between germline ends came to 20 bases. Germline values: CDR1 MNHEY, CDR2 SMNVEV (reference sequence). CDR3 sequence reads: CASSPAPGPIIGELFF. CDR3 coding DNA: TGTGCCAGCAGTCCCGCCCCGGGACCGATTATCGGGGAGCTGTTTTTT.

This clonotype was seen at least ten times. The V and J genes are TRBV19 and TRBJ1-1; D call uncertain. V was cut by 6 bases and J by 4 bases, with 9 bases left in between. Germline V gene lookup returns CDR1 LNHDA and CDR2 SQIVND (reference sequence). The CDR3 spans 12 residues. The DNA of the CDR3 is TGTGCCAGTAGGGGCAAAGGCACTGAAGCTTTCTTT. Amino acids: CASRGKGTEAFF.

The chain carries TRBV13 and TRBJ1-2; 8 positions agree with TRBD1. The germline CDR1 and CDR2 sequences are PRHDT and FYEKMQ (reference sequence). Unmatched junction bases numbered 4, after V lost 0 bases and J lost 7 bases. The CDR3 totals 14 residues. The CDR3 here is CASSLGQGVRGYTF. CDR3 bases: TGTGCCAGCAGCTTAGGACAGGGGGTACGTGGCTACACCTTC.

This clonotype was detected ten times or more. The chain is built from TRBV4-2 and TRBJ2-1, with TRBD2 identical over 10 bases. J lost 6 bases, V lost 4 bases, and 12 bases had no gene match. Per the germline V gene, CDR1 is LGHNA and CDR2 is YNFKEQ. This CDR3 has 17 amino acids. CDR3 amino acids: CASSLLGVTSGTNEQFF. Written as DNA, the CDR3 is TGTGCCAGCAGCCTCTTAGGGGTAACTAGCGGGACCAATGAGCAGTTCTTC.

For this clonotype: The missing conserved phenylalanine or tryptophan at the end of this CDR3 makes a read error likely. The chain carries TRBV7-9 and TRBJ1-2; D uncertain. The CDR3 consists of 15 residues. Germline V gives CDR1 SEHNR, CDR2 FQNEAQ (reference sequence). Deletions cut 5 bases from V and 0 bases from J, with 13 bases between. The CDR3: CASSVFGEANYGYTL. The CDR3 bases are TGTGCCAGCAGCGTATTCGGGGAAGCTAACTATGGCTACACCTTA.

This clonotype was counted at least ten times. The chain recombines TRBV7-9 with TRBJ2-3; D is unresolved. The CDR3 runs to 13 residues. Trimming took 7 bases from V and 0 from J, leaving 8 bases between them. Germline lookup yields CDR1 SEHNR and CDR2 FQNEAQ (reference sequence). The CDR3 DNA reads TGTGCCAGCACCCCCTCCAGCACAGATACGCAGTATTTT. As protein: CASTPSSTDTQYF.

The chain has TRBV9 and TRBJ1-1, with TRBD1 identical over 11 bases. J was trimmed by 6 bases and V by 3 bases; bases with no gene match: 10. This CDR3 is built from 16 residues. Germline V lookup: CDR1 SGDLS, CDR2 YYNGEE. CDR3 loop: CASSAGTGGSLAEAFF. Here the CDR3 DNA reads TGTGCCAGCAGCGCAGGGACAGGGGGATCCTTGGCTGAAGCTTTCTTT.

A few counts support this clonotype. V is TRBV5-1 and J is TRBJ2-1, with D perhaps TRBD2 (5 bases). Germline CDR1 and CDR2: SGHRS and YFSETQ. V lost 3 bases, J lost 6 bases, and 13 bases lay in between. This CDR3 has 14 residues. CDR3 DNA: TGCGCCAGCAGCTCTTCTTCTAGCCCCAATGAGCAGTTCTTC. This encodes CASSSSSSPNEQFF.

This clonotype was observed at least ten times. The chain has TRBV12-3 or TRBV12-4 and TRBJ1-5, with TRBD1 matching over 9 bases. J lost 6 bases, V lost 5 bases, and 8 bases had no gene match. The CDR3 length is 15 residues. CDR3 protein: CASSPSPGQGQPQHF. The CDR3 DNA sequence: TGTGCCAGCAGTCCCAGTCCGGGACAGGGTCAGCCCCAGCATTTT.

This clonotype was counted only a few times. CDR3 loop: CASSPDRAGRNIQYF. The CDR3 DNA reads TGTGCCAGCAGTCCGGACAGGGCAGGGCGAAACATTCAGTACTTC. The chain links TRBV27 to TRBJ2-4, with 8 nucleotides matching TRBD1. V lost 5 bases and J lost 6; bases outside the gene matches: 9. The V gene's germline CDR1 is MNHEY and CDR2 SMNVEV (reference sequence). The CDR3 runs to 15 residues.

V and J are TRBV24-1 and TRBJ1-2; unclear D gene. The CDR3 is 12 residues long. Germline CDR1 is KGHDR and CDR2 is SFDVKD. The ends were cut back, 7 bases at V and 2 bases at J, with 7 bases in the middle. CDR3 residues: CATSPGNYGYTF. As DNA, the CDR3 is TGTGCCACCAGCCCGGGAAACTATGGCTACACCTTC.

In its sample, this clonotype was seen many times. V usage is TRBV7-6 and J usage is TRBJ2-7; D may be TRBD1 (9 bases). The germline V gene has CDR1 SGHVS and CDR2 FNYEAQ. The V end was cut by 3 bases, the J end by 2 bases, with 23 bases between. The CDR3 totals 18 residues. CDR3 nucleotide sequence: TGTGCCAGCAGCTTGATCCGGGGGGGACAGGGAGTCCCCTACGAGCAGTACTTC. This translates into CASSLIRGGQGVPYEQYF.

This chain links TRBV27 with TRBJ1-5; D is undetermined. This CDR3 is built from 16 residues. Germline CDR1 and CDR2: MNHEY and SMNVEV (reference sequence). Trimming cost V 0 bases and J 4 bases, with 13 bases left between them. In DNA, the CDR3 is TGTGCCAGCAGTTTATCGACTGGGGAATGGAATCAGCCCCAGCATTTT. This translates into CASSLSTGEWNQPQHF.

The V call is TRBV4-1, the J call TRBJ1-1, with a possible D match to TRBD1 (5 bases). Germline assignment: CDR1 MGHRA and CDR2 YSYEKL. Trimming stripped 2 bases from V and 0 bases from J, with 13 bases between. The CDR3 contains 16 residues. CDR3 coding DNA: TGCGCCAGCAGCCAAAGCAGGGCCCTCTTGAACACTGAAGCTTTCTTT. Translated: CASSQSRALLNTEAFF.

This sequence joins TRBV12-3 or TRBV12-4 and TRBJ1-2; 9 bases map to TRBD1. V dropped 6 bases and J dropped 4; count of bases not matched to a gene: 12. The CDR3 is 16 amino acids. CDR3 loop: CASSFSYRGQVYGYTF. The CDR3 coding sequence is TGTGCCAGCAGCTTTTCATACAGGGGGCAGGTCTATGGCTACACCTTC.

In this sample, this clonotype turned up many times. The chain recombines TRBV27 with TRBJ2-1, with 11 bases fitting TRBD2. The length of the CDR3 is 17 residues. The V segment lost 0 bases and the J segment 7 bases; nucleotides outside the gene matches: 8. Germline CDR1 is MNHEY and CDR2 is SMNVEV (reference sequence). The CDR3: CASSLSASGGRWNEQFF. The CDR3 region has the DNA TGTGCCAGCAGTTTATCGGCTAGCGGGGGGAGATGGAATGAGCAGTTCTTC.

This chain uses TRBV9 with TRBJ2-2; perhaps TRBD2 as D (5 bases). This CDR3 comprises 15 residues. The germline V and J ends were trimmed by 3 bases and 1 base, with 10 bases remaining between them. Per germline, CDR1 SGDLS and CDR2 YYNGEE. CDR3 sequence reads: CASSARAENTGELFF. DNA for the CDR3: TGTGCCAGCAGCGCGCGGGCGGAGAACACCGGGGAGCTGTTTTTT.

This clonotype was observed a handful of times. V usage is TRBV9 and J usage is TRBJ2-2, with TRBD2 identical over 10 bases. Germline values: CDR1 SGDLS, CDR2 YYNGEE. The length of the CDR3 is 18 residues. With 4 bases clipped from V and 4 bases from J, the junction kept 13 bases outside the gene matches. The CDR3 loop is CASSTSGNLAGVTGELFF. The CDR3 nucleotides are TGTGCCAGCAGCACGTCAGGGAATCTAGCGGGAGTCACCGGGGAGCTGTTTTTT.

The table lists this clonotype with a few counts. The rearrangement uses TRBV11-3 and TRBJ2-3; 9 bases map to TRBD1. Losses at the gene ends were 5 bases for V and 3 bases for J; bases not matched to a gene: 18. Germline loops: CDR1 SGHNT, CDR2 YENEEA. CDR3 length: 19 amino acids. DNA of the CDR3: TGTGCCAGCAGCCCCAGAGGGCTTACAGACAGGGGGATAACAGATACGCAGTATTTT. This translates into CASSPRGLTDRGITDTQYF.

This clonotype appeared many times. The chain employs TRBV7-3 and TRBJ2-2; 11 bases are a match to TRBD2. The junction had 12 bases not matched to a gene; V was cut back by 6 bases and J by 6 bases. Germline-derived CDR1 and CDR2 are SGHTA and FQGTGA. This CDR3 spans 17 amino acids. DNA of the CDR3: TGTGCCAGCAGAGGTGTAGCGGGAGGGCCTTACCCCGGGGAGCTGTTTTTT. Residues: CASRGVAGGPYPGELFF.